Given below is one T cell receptor beta chain in context. Its antigen remains unidentified. Built from TCR beta cDNA, the libraries had unique molecular identifiers in them. TCRdb called the PCR reads again in MiXCR, with one record for every CDR3 protein. This sample has 750,000 to 950,000 distinct CDR3 sequences, with around 50% found just once. This sample stems from a study of post-analysis software for immune sequencing data. CDR3 length: 16 residues. CDR1 and CDR2 (germline): SNHLY, FYNNEI. Trimming stripped 0 bases from V and 2 bases from J, with 14 bases between. Broader study findings: TRBV5-6, TRBV5-1 and TRBV20-1 belonged to a set of roughly five TRBV segments that were more frequent in patients than controls.

The source material was blood. The chain joins TRBV2 to TRBJ2-7, with D maybe TRBD2 (6 bases). The origin of this receptor is a girl under 18 with multiple sclerosis. Here the CDR3 reads CASSEALGTLPYEQYF. The CDR3 DNA sequence: TGTGCCAGCAGTGAAGCGCTCGGGACTCTTCCCTACGAGCAGTACTTC.